What follows is one T cell receptor (beta chain) and its context. Its antigen is currently unknown. The data belong to a study of cytomegalovirus exposure and HLA in healthy donors. Study-level findings and limits: Specific recognition of CMV antigens was confirmed in vitro for a few chains (all CMV-associated).

The method was immunoSEQ multiplex PCR; TCRdb's version includes in-frame clones alone and lacks a portion of them. The table records under 300,000 clones, 80% to 90% of them present only once. V was clipped by 4 bases and J by 7 bases, with 13 bases between them. This CDR3 has 13 amino acids. CDR1 is KGHSH and CDR2 is LQKENI in the germline V gene. The receptor comes from a woman aged 18-30 years in good health and CMV-seronegative. This chain uses TRBV18 with TRBJ1-1; D perhaps matches TRBD1 (6 bases). The sequencing sample was made of PBMCs. As DNA, the CDR3 is TGTGCCAGCTCACGCCGGGACACCCGTGAAGCTTTCTTT. Encoded protein: CASSRRDTREAFF.